A selection of T cell receptor beta chains follows, all from one sample in a study of blood T cells in healthy people across ages. TCRdb called the 5' RACE reads again in MiXCR, with one record for every CDR3 protein. This repertoire shows about 1.1 million distinct CDR3 sequences, less than 45% found once; its top ten account for over 10%. The sequencing sample was made of blood. The source of these receptors is a man younger than 35 in good health. The CDR3 runs from the conserved cysteine through the conserved F or W. A D gene is named only where the DNA matches it firmly. Size is stated for part of the rows, as once, few or many counts, or as a class when the clone is expanded.

TRBV4-2	many	TRBJ2-3	TRBD2	TGTGCCAGCAGCCAAGATCAGCTAGCGGGGACCACAGATACGCAGTATTTT	CASSQDQLAGTTDTQYF
TRBV7-8	NA	TRBJ1-1	NA	TGTGCCAGCAGCTTAGTGGCTTACGAAGCTTTCTTT	CASSLVAYEAFF
TRBV20-1	NA	TRBJ2-3	TRBD2	TGCAGTACTCCCCCGGGGCGGGGGGACACAGATACGCAGTATTTT	CSTPPGRGDTDTQYF
TRBV12-3/TRBV12-4	few	TRBJ1-5	NA	TGTGCCAGCAGTTTTGAGGGGCCGTGGAGCAATCAGCCCCAGCATTTT	CASSFEGPWSNQPQHF
TRBV27	NA	TRBJ2-1	TRBD2	TGTGCCAGCAGTTTTAGCGGGGGGGGAAACAATGAGCAGTTCTTC	CASSFSGGGNNEQFF
TRBV10-3	NA	TRBJ1-2	NA	TGTGCCATCATGGCCTCCGGGACTGATAACTATGGCTACACCTTC	CAIMASGTDNYGYTF
TRBV5-1	NA	TRBJ2-3	TRBD1	TGCGCCAGCAGCAATCGGGACAGGGAATCCACAGATACGCAGTATTTT	CASSNRDRESTDTQYF
TRBV20-1	NA	TRBJ1-2	TRBD1	TGCAGCTACCCAGGGGGCCAAGATGGCTACACCTTC	CSYPGGQDGYTF
TRBV20-1	many	TRBJ1-2	NA	TGCAGTGCTCCGGAGGGTATAGGATATGGCTACACCTTC	CSAPEGIGYGYTF
TRBV14	NA	TRBJ2-1	NA	TGTGCCAGCAGCCGTCCTGGCAATGAGCAGTTCTTC	CASSRPGNEQFF
TRBV5-1	few	TRBJ1-5	NA	TGCGCCAGCAGCTTGGAGGGCGTTCAGCCCCAGCATTTT	CASSLEGVQPQHF
TRBV29-1	few	TRBJ2-1	TRBD1	TGCAGCGTGTCGCCGGGACAGGGAAATGAGCAGTTCTTC	CSVSPGQGNEQFF
TRBV20-1	few	TRBJ2-7	NA	TGCAGTGCTAGGGAGGGGCGGTACGAGCAGTACTTC	CSAREGRYEQYF
TRBV11-3	NA	TRBJ2-5	TRBD1	TGTGCCGGCAGCTGGACAGGGGCTTTGGGTGAGACCCAGTACTTC	CAGSWTGALGETQYF
TRBV20-1	once	TRBJ1-5	TRBD1	TGCAGTGCTAGTGGTTGGGACAGGGGTAATCGGCCCCAGCATTTT	CSASGWDRGNRPQHF
TRBV27	few	TRBJ2-1	TRBD1	TGTGCCAGCAGTTTAAGGCGGACAGGGGGCAACAATGAGCAGTTCTTC	CASSLRRTGGNNEQFF
TRBV6-2/TRBV6-3	once	TRBJ2-3	TRBD2	TGTGCCAGCAGCTGGGTAGCGGGGATCCCAAACACAGATACGCAGTATTTT	CASSWVAGIPNTDTQYF
TRBV2	NA	TRBJ1-1	NA	TGTGCCAGCAGGGGGCTGAGGGGTCCGAACACTGAAGCTTTCTTT	CASRGLRGPNTEAFF
TRBV11-2	few	TRBJ2-3	NA	TGTGCCAGCAGCCCCTATAGGGGCGGGGTTGCAGATACGCAGTATTTT	CASSPYRGGVADTQYF
TRBV18	many	TRBJ1-2	NA	TGTGCCAGCTCACCCGCTCCGGGACATCAAACTAACTATGGCTACACCTTC	CASSPAPGHQTNYGYTF
TRBV6-2/TRBV6-3	once	TRBJ2-1	NA	TGTGCCAGCAGTTACCGGGGAAGCTCCGACAATGAGCAGTTCTTC	CASSYRGSSDNEQFF
TRBV5-1	NA	TRBJ1-2	NA	TGCGCCAGCAGCCCCGACTCCGGCGGGGGCTACACCTTC	CASSPDSGGGYTF
TRBV4-3	few	TRBJ2-7	TRBD2	TGCGCCAGCAGCCAAGTTGCCGCGGGGGCCTACGAGCAGTACTTC	CASSQVAAGAYEQYF
TRBV2	NA	TRBJ1-5	NA	TGTGCCAGCAGTGAAGCCTTTCCTTCGCAGCCCCAGCATTTT	CASSEAFPSQPQHF
TRBV6-6	NA	TRBJ2-3	NA	TGTACCAGCAGTCCGGACAGAGATACGCAGTATTTT	CTSSPDRDTQYF
TRBV12-3/TRBV12-4	NA	TRBJ2-3	NA	TGTGCCAGCAGTTTGGCGCTAGGGAGTACAGATACGCAGTATTTT	CASSLALGSTDTQYF
TRBV7-3	few	TRBJ1-2	NA	TGTGCCAGCAGCTTAACGGGGGGGCGCGACTATGGCTACACCTTC	CASSLTGGRDYGYTF
TRBV27	once	TRBJ1-2	TRBD1	TGTGCCAGCAGTCTAACCGGGACAGGGAGACATTGCTACACCTTC	CASSLTGTGRHCYTF
TRBV9	NA	TRBJ1-4	NA	TGTGCCAGCAGCCCCAGTGATCTCGCCAATGAAAAACTGTTTTTT	CASSPSDLANEKLFF
TRBV7-2	NA	TRBJ2-5	NA	TGTGCCGGCAGCCCAGCAGGGGAAGAGACCCAGTACTTC	CAGSPAGEETQYF
TRBV5-1	NA	TRBJ1-1	NA	TGCGCCAGCAGCTTGGAGGGAAAGACTTTGAACACTGAAGCTTTCTTT	CASSLEGKTLNTEAFF
TRBV5-1	many	TRBJ2-1	NA	TGCGCCAGCAGCTTGGAAGGTGAGCAGTTCTTC	CASSLEGEQFF
TRBV27	few	TRBJ2-3	TRBD2	TGTGCCAGCAGCCGCGTGGGGAGGGATACAGATACGCAGTATTTT	CASSRVGRDTDTQYF
TRBV7-9	NA	TRBJ2-2	NA	TGTGCCAGCAGCTGGCAAACCGGGGGGCTGTTTTTT	CASSWQTGGLFF
TRBV7-9	NA	TRBJ1-1	NA	TGTGCCGGCAGCTCAGAGACAAGACCAGGGACTGAAGCTTTCTTT	CAGSSETRPGTEAFF
TRBV28	NA	TRBJ2-1	NA	TGTGCCAGCATGAGGGGGATGAGTGTGGCCGACAATGAGCAGTTCTTC	CASMRGMSVADNEQFF
TRBV25-1	NA	TRBJ2-1	NA	TGTGCCAGCACTCCGGAGCCCCACAATGAGCAGTTCTTC	CASTPEPHNEQFF
TRBV5-1	NA	TRBJ2-1	TRBD2	TGCGCCAGCAGCATTGGGATCGCGGGGGGGTTCAATGAGCAGTTCTTC	CASSIGIAGGFNEQFF
TRBV20-1	few	TRBJ2-7	NA	TGCAGTGCTAGAGATCAAGGAGGGAGCTCCTACGAGCAGTACTTC	CSARDQGGSSYEQYF
TRBV7-2	NA	TRBJ1-3	NA	TGTGCCAGCGGAACCCAGAAGGGGTACTCTGGAAACACCATATATTTT	CASGTQKGYSGNTIYF
TRBV12-3/TRBV12-4	NA	TRBJ2-3	NA	TGTGCCAGCAGTAAACGGGACGGCACAGATACGCAGTATTTT	CASSKRDGTDTQYF
TRBV12-3/TRBV12-4	many	TRBJ1-2	NA	TGTGCCAGCAGCCCTGTTAGGACTGACTATGGCTACACCTTC	CASSPVRTDYGYTF
TRBV20-1	NA	TRBJ1-2	NA	TGCAGTGCTGTCAGTGGTTCGGGGGGCTACACCTTC	CSAVSGSGGYTF
TRBV2	few	TRBJ1-6	TRBD1	TGTGCCAGCAGTGAGTCGGGACAGAATAATTCACCCCTCCACTTT	CASSESGQNNSPLHF
TRBV12-3/TRBV12-4	NA	TRBJ1-1	NA	TGTGCCAGCAGTTATTTAAGGGTGAACACTGAAGCTTTCTTT	CASSYLRVNTEAFF
TRBV20-1	few	TRBJ1-2	NA	NA	CSVAIKTGNYGCTF
TRBV5-1	few	TRBJ1-1	NA	TGCGCCAGCAGCCTCCTCCTGGGGAACACTGAAGCTTTCTTT	CASSLLLGNTEAFF
TRBV6-5	many	TRBJ2-1	TRBD1	TGTGCCAGCAGTTTGGGGACAGGGCACAATGAGCAGTTCTTC	CASSLGTGHNEQFF
TRBV20-1	once	TRBJ2-7	NA	TGCAGTGCTAGAGGCGGGCCCAGGAATGAGCAGTACTTC	CSARGGPRNEQYF
TRBV29-1	few	TRBJ1-1	NA	TGCAGCGTTGGTTCCCGGAACACTGAAGCTTTCTTT	CSVGSRNTEAFF
TRBV29-1	NA	TRBJ1-1	NA	TGCAGCGCCGAGGGACGGGAGAACACTGAAGCTTTCTTT	CSAEGRENTEAFF
TRBV7-6	once	TRBJ2-3	TRBD2	TGTGCCAGCACCCAAAGAAACCGACTAGCGGGGGCCTACACAGATACGCAGTATTTT	CASTQRNRLAGAYTDTQYF
TRBV14	NA	TRBJ2-7	NA	TGTGCCAGCGGCCCGGCCGGAGCCTACGAGCAGTACTTC	CASGPAGAYEQYF
TRBV9	once	TRBJ1-1	TRBD1	TGTGCCAGCAGCGCACCCGGACAGGGAGGCACTGAAGCTTTCTTT	CASSAPGQGGTEAFF
TRBV7-2	few	TRBJ2-3	NA	TGTGCCAGCAGCTTAGGGGCACTGGGAGATACGCAGTATTTT	CASSLGALGDTQYF
TRBV12-3/TRBV12-4	many	TRBJ2-1	TRBD1	TGTGCCAGCAGTTTAGGGGACAGGGGCAATGAGCAGTTCTTC	CASSLGDRGNEQFF
TRBV14	few	TRBJ1-2	NA	TGTGCCAGCAGCCATTCCGGACGTTGGGACTATGGCTACACCTTC	CASSHSGRWDYGYTF
TRBV27	NA	TRBJ1-6	NA	TGTGCCAGCAGTTGGGGGGGTCCTAATTCACCCCTCCACTTT	CASSWGGPNSPLHF
TRBV3-1	few	TRBJ2-3	TRBD2	TGTGCCAGCAGCCAAGATCTAGCGGGGCCAAGCACAGATACGCAGTATTTT	CASSQDLAGPSTDTQYF
TRBV3-1	few	TRBJ1-2	NA	TGTGCCAGCAGCCAAACTCGGGACCACCACTATGGCTACACCTTC	CASSQTRDHHYGYTF